This section outlines one TCR beta chain sequence together with its context. The antigen it binds to is not known. No per-base quality is available; no much larger clone lies one base away. A second Seattle source provided samples from volunteer blood donors who had recovered from COVID-19. Whole blood was collected in K2EDTA tubes by collaborating institutions according to the institutions' own protocols. Collaborator samples were shipped for TCRbeta analysis as frozen whole blood, isolated PBMCs, or DNA extracted from either sample type. This entry comes from a study of blood T cell repertoires in COVID-19 (dated by TCRdb to 2020 to 2022). Describing the broader study: Samples from collaborators originated in the United States, Italy and Spain and spanned both the acute and convalescent phases of COVID-19. Samples were obtained from the ongoing ImmuneRACE study (first 160 participants) and from some 1,300 subjects provided by 6 global collaborators. Where available, HLA class I and class II types were obtained from metadata supplied by the sample provider rather than from assay-based typing. Nearly every sample came with metadata listing a de-identified subject ID, COVID-19 status, age in years and sex. The dataset comprised deeply sampled blood TCRbeta repertoires from subjects exposed to, actively infected with, or recovered from COVID-19. The prospective study material was composed of cDNA or gDNA derived from T cells, B-cell-depleted T cells, or PBMCs. The repertoires were released in a freely available public database meant as a resource for research on the immune response to SARS-CoV-2.

Trimming at the junction amounts to 5 bases on V and 0 bases on J, and the germline ends lie 10 bases apart. CDR1 and CDR2, per the germline V gene, are MNHEY and SVGAGI. Counted from cysteine to phenylalanine, this CDR3 has 14 amino acids. Only the CDR3 DNA stays, 42 bases, in frame from base 1. TCRbeta CDR3 regions were amplified from genomic DNA by means of the immunoSEQ Assay, a bias-controlled multiplex PCR. As for the original processing: The number of nucleated cells in each sample was estimated from the amplification of reference gene primers within the assay. To quantify the absolute abundance of each unique TCRbeta CDR3 rearrangement, sequence reads were collapsed and filtered. Productive Simpson clonality was computed per sample as the square root of Simpson's diversity index over productive rearrangements. The immuneACCESS repertoire file appears here via TCRdb, limited to in-frame rearrangements. These files lack a portion of the clones; in checked studies, under half of the deficit traces to unresolved V genes, and the cause of the others is not known. That table is the source of V, J and clone size, and D and trimming were worked out from the DNA. The table for this sample lists about 70,000 clones; under 90% of them were counted only once. Of the sample, 15% to 20% falls within the top ten clones.

Here is what the overall study found, with its caveats: The quantity of clinical and demographic metadata differed by source and by participant and was supplied without curation.

The receptor chain draws on TRBV6-5 and TRBJ1-1; a weak D assignment points to TRBD1 (5 bases agree). The source of this sequence is a man in his 70s who had recovered from COVID-19. The sequencing input was peripheral blood. The CDR3 here reads CASSRLGVNTEAFF. The DNA sequence follows: TGTGCCAGCAGTAGGTTAGGGGTGAACACTGAAGCTTTCTTT.